A selection of T cell receptor beta chains follows, all from one sample in a study of vaccination and CD4 T cells after COVID-19. For these receptors, no antigen is known. One entry per CDR3 protein results from TCRdb running MiXCR on the PCR reads. Of some 14,000 distinct CDR3 sequences in the sample, around 48% were seen once. Material for sequencing was CD4+ T cells from blood, cultured in vitro. All receptors come from a human donor who had recovered from COVID-19. The CDR3 runs from the conserved cysteine through the conserved F or W. The order of the fields is clone size, J gene, V gene, D gene, CDR3 protein, CDR3 DNA. The D gene is left open where the match is weak. Size is stated for part of the rows, as once, few or many counts, or as a class when the clone is expanded.

size: few; J: TRBJ2-5; V: TRBV24-1; D: -; CDR3: CATSDPRRAQETQYF; DNA: TGTGCCACCAGTGACCCGCGCCGGGCCCAAGAGACCCAGTACTTC
size: few; J: TRBJ2-1; V: TRBV7-2; D: -; CDR3: CASSLAGWSSYNEQFF; DNA: TGTGCCAGCAGCTTAGCGGGTTGGAGCTCCTACAATGAGCAGTTCTTC
size: -; J: TRBJ1-2; V: TRBV30; D: TRBD1; CDR3: CAWTGGAGYGYTF; DNA: TGTGCCTGGACAGGGGGCGCTGGCTATGGCTACACCTTC
size: medium-sized; J: TRBJ2-2; V: TRBV12-3/TRBV12-4; D: -; CDR3: CASCPEGDTGELFF; DNA: TGTGCCAGCTGCCCCGAGGGGGACACCGGGGAGCTGTTTTTT
size: -; J: TRBJ1-5; V: TRBV19; D: TRBD1; CDR3: CASSIGGQGNQPQHF; DNA: TGTGCCAGTAGTATAGGGGGACAGGGAAATCAGCCCCAGCATTTT
size: medium-sized; J: TRBJ1-1; V: TRBV6-1; D: TRBD1; CDR3: CASSSGTAKLEAFF; DNA: TGTGCCAGCAGCTCTGGGACAGCGAAACTTGAAGCTTTCTTT
size: -; J: TRBJ2-7; V: TRBV4-1; D: -; CDR3: CASSQDWNGVQYF; DNA: TGCGCCAGCAGCCAAGACTGGAACGGGGTCCAGTACTTC
size: few; J: TRBJ2-7; V: TRBV6-1; D: -; CDR3: CASIDWRNYEQYF; DNA: TGTGCCAGCATTGATTGGCGGAACTACGAGCAGTACTTC
size: -; J: TRBJ2-2; V: TRBV5-1; D: TRBD1; CDR3: CASGQGDTGELFF; DNA: TGCGCCAGTGGACAGGGGGACACCGGAGAGCTGTTTTTT
size: few; J: TRBJ1-2; V: TRBV20-1; D: TRBD1; CDR3: CSASRGQALYGYTF; DNA: TGCAGTGCTTCCAGGGGGCAGGCCCTATATGGCTACACCTTC
size: -; J: TRBJ2-2; V: TRBV7-2; D: -; CDR3: CASSFGGTANTGELFF; DNA: TGTGCCAGCAGCTTTGGCGGGACCGCGAACACCGGGGAGCTGTTTTTT
size: -; J: TRBJ2-7; V: TRBV6-5; D: TRBD2; CDR3: CASSYLGTSGFSYEQYF; DNA: TGTGCCAGCAGTTATCTCGGGACTAGCGGCTTTTCCTACGAGCAGTACTTC
size: few; J: TRBJ2-7; V: TRBV6-5; D: TRBD1; CDR3: CASSWTGGSYEQYF; DNA: TGTGCCAGCAGTTGGACAGGGGGCTCCTACGAGCAGTACTTC
size: -; J: TRBJ2-2; V: TRBV14; D: -; CDR3: CASSQVTGELFF; DNA: TGTGCCAGCAGCCAAGTAACAGGGGAGCTGTTTTTT
size: -; J: TRBJ2-6; V: TRBV11-2; D: -; CDR3: CASSITRTDSNVLTF; DNA: TGTGCCAGCAGCATCACGCGGACAGACTCCAACGTCCTGACTTTC
size: -; J: TRBJ2-7; V: TRBV2; D: TRBD1; CDR3: CASSSDRGNLHEQYF; DNA: TGTGCCAGCAGTTCTGACAGGGGGAATCTCCACGAGCAGTACTTC
size: -; J: TRBJ2-7; V: TRBV11-2; D: TRBD1; CDR3: CASSRDRIYEQYF; DNA: TGTGCCAGCAGCCGGGACAGGATCTACGAGCAGTACTTC
size: few; J: TRBJ2-3; V: TRBV7-6; D: -; CDR3: CASSLGRGGGTQYF; DNA: TGTGCCAGCAGCTTAGGGCGAGGAGGAGGTACGCAGTATTTT
size: -; J: TRBJ1-2; V: TRBV6-1; D: -; CDR3: CASSVVADGYTF; DNA: TGTGCCAGCAGCGTCGTGGCGGATGGCTACACCTTC
size: -; J: TRBJ1-3; V: TRBV15; D: -; CDR3: CATSLDLSGNTIYF; DNA: TGTGCCACCAGCTTGGACCTTTCAGGAAACACCATATATTTT
size: once; J: TRBJ2-3; V: TRBV7-9; D: TRBD2; CDR3: CASSLLGGRGTDTQYF; DNA: TGTGCCAGCAGCTTATTAGGCGGGAGGGGCACAGATACGCAGTATTTT
size: -; J: TRBJ2-1; V: TRBV24-1; D: TRBD2; CDR3: CATSETGTRGVNEQFF; DNA: TGTGCCACCAGTGAGACCGGGACTAGGGGGGTGAATGAGCAGTTCTTC
size: -; J: TRBJ2-3; V: TRBV6-5; D: TRBD2; CDR3: CASSYYGTSGGTDTQYF; DNA: TGTGCCAGCAGTTACTACGGGACTAGCGGGGGCACAGATACGCAGTATTTT
size: -; J: TRBJ2-3; V: TRBV6-1; D: TRBD1; CDR3: CASSVTGGSTDTQYF; DNA: TGTGCCAGCAGTGTAACAGGGGGCAGCACAGATACGCAGTATTTT
size: -; J: TRBJ1-2; V: TRBV6-1; D: -; CDR3: CASSPGRPYGYTF; DNA: TGTGCCAGCAGCCCGGGAAGGCCTTATGGCTACACCTTC
size: -; J: TRBJ2-2; V: TRBV5-6; D: -; CDR3: CASSWDTGELFF; DNA: TGTGCCAGCAGCTGGGACACCGGGGAGCTGTTTTTT
size: few; J: TRBJ1-2; V: TRBV2; D: -; CDR3: CASIAVPRGGYTF; DNA: TGTGCCAGCATAGCAGTCCCTCGGGGTGGCTACACCTTC